This record looks at one TCR beta chain sequence and its context. Its antigen is currently unknown. This sample was taken from a study of CD8+CD57+ T cells in acquired aplastic anemia. Background on the study: Each DNA sample taken from sorted CD4+ and CD8+ cells came to 3 to 3.5 ug on average. The study's findings and limits: Fewer than 30 CD8+ CDR3 sequences were shared between patients and controls. Controls did not differ significantly from patients in CD8+ Simpson's diversity.

V dropped 2 bases and J dropped 3 bases, with 8 bases sitting between them. This CDR3 is built from 13 residues. The germline CDR1 and CDR2 sequences are SGDLS and YYNGEE. The study profiled TCR beta VDJ and CDR3 using genomic DNA as template. Each CDR3 protein is one row after TCRdb ran MiXCR on the reads. The repertoire holds approximately 270,000 distinct CDR3 sequences, 55% to 65% seen once, with roughly 8% in the top ten. Sequencing used sorted CD4+, CD8+, or CD8+CD57+ T cells (not recorded which) from PBMCs. The TCR sequence derives from a human donor with severe aplastic anemia or a healthy control (not recorded which). The chain recombines TRBV9 with TRBJ2-5; D might be TRBD1 (5 bases). CDR3 bases: TGTGCCAGCAGCGTCGGACAAGAAGAGACCCAGTACTTC. This encodes CASSVGQEETQYF.